The entry below gives a single T cell receptor (beta chain) sequence along with its context. The entry originates in a study of shared clonotypes between healthy human individuals. Sequencing used immunoSEQ multiplex PCR; TCRdb keeps in-frame clones, though not all of them. Of a few million clones listed, 85% to 95% are singletons. V shed 6 bases and J 4 bases; nucleotides not matched to a gene: 4. CDR3 length: 15 amino acids. Germline assignment: CDR1 SNHLY and CDR2 FYNNEI. The sequence was collected from a man aged 18 to 29 in good health. Some clones in this sample may be carry-over from other donors' samples. The rearrangement links TRBV2 to TRBJ2-3, with TRBD2 matching 13 bases. Material for sequencing was naive CD4+ T cells from PBMCs. Subset: CD45RA+ positively selected. CDR3 DNA: TGTGCCAGCAGCCGGACTAGCGGGAGACCAGATACGCAGTATTTT. Translating gives CASSRTSGRPDTQYF.